One and the same sample provided the 13 T cell receptor beta chains below, sequenced in a study of beta chain features in type 1 diabetes. Every bit of the isolated RNA underwent reverse transcription, so sequencing read expressed TCRB transcripts. Generated by immunoSEQ multiplex PCR, the TCRdb table keeps only in-frame clones and is missing some. The profile shows 200,000 to 250,000 clones, 27% of them singletons. Material for sequencing was central memory CD4+ T cells from blood. Source of these receptors: a man aged 25 to 40 in good health.

This clone was detected ten times or more. V gene TRBV7-2 combines with J gene TRBJ2-1; D assignment may be TRBD1 or TRBD2 (6 bases each). The germline gives CDR1 SGHTA, CDR2 FQGNSA. Trimming removed 2 bases at V and 7 bases at J, with 9 bases between. This CDR3 contains 13 residues. CDR3 nucleotides: TGTGCCAGCAGCTTACAGGGGAGGAATGAGCAGTTCTTC. Its protein is CASSLQGRNEQFF.

This rearrangement joins TRBV6-5 to TRBJ1-1; a weak D match, TRBD1 (6 bases). V shed 2 bases and J shed 2 bases, with 9 bases lying between them. Per germline, CDR1 MNHEY and CDR2 SVGAGI. The CDR3 is 14 amino acids. CDR3: CASSYGTSNTEAFF. Written as DNA, the CDR3 is TGTGCCAGCAGTTACGGGACATCCAACACTGAAGCTTTCTTT.

The rearrangement uses TRBV14 and TRBJ2-2; D possibly corresponds to TRBD2 (6 bases). Germline loops: CDR1 SGHDN, CDR2 FVKESK. The germline V and J ends were trimmed by 1 base and 6 bases, with 12 bases remaining between them. CDR3 length equals 15 residues. The CDR3 DNA sequence: TGTGCCAGCAGCCAAGCGGGAGTCAGGGCCGGGGAGCTGTTTTTT. It translates to CASSQAGVRAGELFF.

This clone was seen more than once but under ten times. The DNA of the CDR3 is TGTGCCTGGTCCGTGTTGGGCACTGAAGCTTTCTTT. It is translated as CAWSVLGTEAFF. The gene calls are TRBV30 and TRBJ1-1; no definite D call. This CDR3 region has 12 residues. Germline V CDR1 and CDR2: GTSNPN, SVGIG (reference sequence). V was cut by 5 bases and J by 4 bases, with 11 bases left in between. Full variable domain (outside the CDR3, taken from reference TRBV30 and TRBJ1-1): SQTIHQWPATLVQPVGSPLSLECTVEGTSNPNLYWYRQAAGRGLQLLFYSVGIGQISSEVPQNLSASRPQDRQFILSSKKLLLSDSGFYLCAWSVLGTEAFFGQGTRLTVV.

This clone was counted between two and nine times. The chain carries TRBV29-1 and TRBJ1-1; D gene uncertain. V shed 6 bases and J shed 1 base, with 12 bases lying between them. Germline V gene sequence: CDR1 SQVTM, CDR2 ANQGSEA. This CDR3 has 13 amino acids. The CDR3 coding sequence is TGCAGCGTCTACTCCACATGGAACACTGAAGCTTTCTTT. Translation gives CSVYSTWNTEAFF.

The sample holds a few counts of this clone. In the same sample, other DNA sequences code for this CDR3. This chain connects TRBV7-9 to TRBJ1-2; D perhaps matches TRBD1 (5 bases). The CDR3 runs 13 residues. Between the trimmed V and J ends, which lost 0 bases and 8 bases, there was a span of 10 bases. Germline values: CDR1 SEHNR, CDR2 FQNEAQ (reference sequence). CDR3 protein: CASSLALGRGYTF. The CDR3 DNA reads as TGTGCCAGCAGCTTAGCTTTGGGACGGGGCTACACCTTC.

The chain combines TRBV25-1 with TRBJ1-6; D is ambiguous. The CDR3 is 13 amino acids. Trimming removed 7 bases at V and 7 bases at J, with 11 bases between. Germline CDR1 and CDR2: MGHDK and SYGVNS. DNA of the CDR3: TGTGCCAGCACCTCTCTAGAGAATTCACCCCTCCACTTT. Translated, it gives CASTSLENSPLHF.

This clone was seen a handful of times. The V gene is TRBV28, the J gene TRBJ2-1, with 16 positions matching TRBD2. Germline V lookup: CDR1 MDHEN, CDR2 SYDVKM. J lost 6 bases, V lost 2 bases, and 4 bases had no gene match. This CDR3 is 17 amino acids long. This CDR3 reads CASSLGTSGRAGNEQFF. In DNA, the CDR3 is TGTGCCAGCAGTTTAGGGACTAGCGGGAGGGCCGGCAATGAGCAGTTCTTC.

At least ten counts were recorded for this clone. The chain combines TRBV6-1 with TRBJ2-5, with D perhaps matching TRBD2 (5 bases). The CDR3 is 13 residues long. The V end lost 4 bases, the J end lost 5 bases, and 11 bases lay between the germline ends. The V gene's germline CDR1 is MNHNS and CDR2 SASEGT. Here the CDR3 DNA reads TGTGCCAGCAGTGTTGGAGGCAGGGAGACCCAGTACTTC. It specifies CASSVGGRETQYF.

The chain employs TRBV30 and TRBJ2-1; maybe TRBD2 (7 bases). Looked up from germline, CDR1 is GTSNPN and CDR2 is SVGIG (reference sequence). CDR3 length equals 14 residues. Trimming cost V 2 bases and J 7 bases, with 15 bases left between them. The CDR3 sequence is CAWSTWGGLNEQFF. For the CDR3, the DNA is TGTGCCTGGAGTACGTGGGGGGGCCTGAATGAGCAGTTCTTC.

On this clone itself: This CDR3 is also generated by other DNA sequences in the sample. The CDR3 bases are TGTGCCTGGAGTGTAGGGCTCAACTCCTACGAGCAGTACTTC. Protein sequence: CAWSVGLNSYEQYF. The chain recombines TRBV30 with TRBJ2-7, with D unresolved. The ends were cut back, 0 bases at V and 0 bases at J, with 9 bases in the middle. Germline assignment: CDR1 GTSNPN and CDR2 SVGIG (reference sequence). The CDR3 covers 14 residues.

This clone showed up many times. J is TRBJ2-1 and V is TRBV4-3, with 9 bases aligning to TRBD1. Germline CDR1 reads LGHNA; CDR2 reads YSLEER. The CDR3 totals 16 residues. Trimming removed 4 bases from V and 8 bases from J; junction bases left unmatched: 12. CDR3 sequence (DNA): TGCGCCAGCAGCCGCGCAGGACAGGGGTCCACATATGAGCAGTTCTTC. Amino acids: CASSRAGQGSTYEQFF.

This chain links TRBV5-1 with TRBJ2-5, with 12 nucleotides matching TRBD2. Germline lookup yields CDR1 SGHRS and CDR2 YFSETQ. The J segment lost 1 base and the V segment lost 0 bases, leaving 1 base of the junction unmatched. There are 16 residues in the CDR3. CDR3 nucleotides: TGCGCCAGCAGCTTGGGGACTAGCGGGGTCCAAGAGACCCAGTACTTC. The encoded protein is CASSLGTSGVQETQYF. Variable domain in full (rest from reference TRBV5-1 and TRBJ2-5): KAGVTQTPRYLIKTRGQQVTLSCSPISGHRSVSWYQQTPGQGLQFLFEYFSETQRNKGNFPGRFSGRQFSNSRSEMNVSTLELGDSALYLCASSLGTSGVQETQYFGPGTRLLVL.